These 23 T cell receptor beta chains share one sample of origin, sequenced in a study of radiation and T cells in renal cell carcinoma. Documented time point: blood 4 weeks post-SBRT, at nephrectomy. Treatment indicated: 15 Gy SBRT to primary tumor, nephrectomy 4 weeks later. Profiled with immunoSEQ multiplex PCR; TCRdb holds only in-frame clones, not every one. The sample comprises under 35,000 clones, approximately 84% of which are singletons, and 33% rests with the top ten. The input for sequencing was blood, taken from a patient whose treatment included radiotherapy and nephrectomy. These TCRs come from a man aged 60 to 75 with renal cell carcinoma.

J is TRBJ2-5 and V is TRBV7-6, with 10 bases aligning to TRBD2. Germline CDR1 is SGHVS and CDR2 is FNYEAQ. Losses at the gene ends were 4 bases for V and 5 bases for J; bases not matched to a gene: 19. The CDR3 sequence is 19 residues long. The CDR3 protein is CASSSRSLQREGRGETQYF. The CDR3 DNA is TGTGCCAGCAGCTCCCGTTCGCTGCAGCGGGAGGGCCGGGGGGAGACCCAGTACTTC.

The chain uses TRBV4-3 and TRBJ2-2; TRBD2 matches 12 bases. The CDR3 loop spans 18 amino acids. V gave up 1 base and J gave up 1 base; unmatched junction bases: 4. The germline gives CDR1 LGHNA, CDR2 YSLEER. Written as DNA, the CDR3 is TGCGCCAGCAGCCAAGCCGTGGGACTAGCGGGGAACACCGGGGAGCTGTTTTTT. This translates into CASSQAVGLAGNTGELFF.

DNA for the CDR3: TGTGCCAGTAGTGATAGAACAGGGGGCGGCACAGATACGCAGTATTTT. Its translation: CASSDRTGGGTDTQYF. The chain has TRBV19 and TRBJ2-3, with 9 bases matching TRBD1. The CDR3 has 16 amino acids. V shed 5 bases, J shed 1 base, and the junction held 7 bases outside the gene matches. CDR1 LNHDA and CDR2 SQIVND come from the germline V gene (reference sequence).

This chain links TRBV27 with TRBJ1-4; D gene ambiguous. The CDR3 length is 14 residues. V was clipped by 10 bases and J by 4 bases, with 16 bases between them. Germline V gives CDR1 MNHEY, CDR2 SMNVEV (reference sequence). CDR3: CAIRPTNGNEKLFF. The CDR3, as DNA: TGTGCCATCCGTCCTACGAATGGTAATGAAAAACTGTTTTTT.

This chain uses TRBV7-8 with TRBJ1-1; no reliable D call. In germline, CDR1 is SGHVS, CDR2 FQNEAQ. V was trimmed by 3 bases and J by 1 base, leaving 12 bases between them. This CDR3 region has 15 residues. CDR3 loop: CASSLAGQRNTEAFF. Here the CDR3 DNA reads TGTGCCAGCAGCTTGGCCGGGCAGAGGAACACTGAAGCTTTCTTT.

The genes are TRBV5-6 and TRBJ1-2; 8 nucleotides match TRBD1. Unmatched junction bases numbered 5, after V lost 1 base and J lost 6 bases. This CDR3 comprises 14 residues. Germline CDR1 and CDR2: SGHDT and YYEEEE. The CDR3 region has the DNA TGTGCCAGCAGCTTGTTCCCGACAGGGGATGGCTACACCTTC. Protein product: CASSLFPTGDGYTF.

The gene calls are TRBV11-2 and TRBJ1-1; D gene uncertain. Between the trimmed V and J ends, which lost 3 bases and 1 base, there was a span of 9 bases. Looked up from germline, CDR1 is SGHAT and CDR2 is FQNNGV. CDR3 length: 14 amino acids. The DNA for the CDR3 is TGTGCCAGCAGCTTTTATGAAGGGAACACTGAAGCTTTCTTT. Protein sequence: CASSFYEGNTEAFF.

CDR3 sequence: CASSLTGTGGRQPQHF. CDR3 DNA sequence: TGTGCCAGCAGCTTAACCGGGACAGGGGGCCGTCAGCCCCAGCATTTT. V usage is TRBV7-2 and J usage is TRBJ1-5; 12 bases are a match to TRBD1. From germline, CDR1 is SGHTA and CDR2 FQGNSA. The CDR3 covers 16 residues. V lost 2 bases to trimming and J lost 6 bases; unmatched junction nucleotides: 5.

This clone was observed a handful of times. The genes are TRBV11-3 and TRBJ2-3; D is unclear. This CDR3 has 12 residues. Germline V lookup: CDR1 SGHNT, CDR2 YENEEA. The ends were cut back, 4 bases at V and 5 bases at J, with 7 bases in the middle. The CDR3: CASSSRGDTQYF. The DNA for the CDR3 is TGTGCCAGCAGCTCTCGAGGAGATACGCAGTATTTT.

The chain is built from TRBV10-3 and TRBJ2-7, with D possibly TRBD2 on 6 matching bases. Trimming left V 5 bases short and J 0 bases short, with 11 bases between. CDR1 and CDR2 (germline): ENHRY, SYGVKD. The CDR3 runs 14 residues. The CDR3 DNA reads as TGTGCCATCAGTACCGGGGGAGACTCCTACGAGCAGTACTTC. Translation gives CAISTGGDSYEQYF.

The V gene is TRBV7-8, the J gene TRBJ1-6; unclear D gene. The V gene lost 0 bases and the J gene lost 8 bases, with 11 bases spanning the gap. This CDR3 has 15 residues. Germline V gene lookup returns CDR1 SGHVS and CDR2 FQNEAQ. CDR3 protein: CASSLAWTADSPLHF. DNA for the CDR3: TGTGCCAGCAGCTTAGCGTGGACCGCGGATTCACCCCTCCACTTT.

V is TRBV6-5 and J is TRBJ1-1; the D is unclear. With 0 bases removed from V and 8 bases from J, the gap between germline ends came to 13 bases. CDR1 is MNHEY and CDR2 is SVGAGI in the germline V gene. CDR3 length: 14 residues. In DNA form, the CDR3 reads TGTGCCAGCAGTTACTCGACCCCCCCAAGAGAAGCTTTCTTT. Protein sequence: CASSYSTPPREAFF.

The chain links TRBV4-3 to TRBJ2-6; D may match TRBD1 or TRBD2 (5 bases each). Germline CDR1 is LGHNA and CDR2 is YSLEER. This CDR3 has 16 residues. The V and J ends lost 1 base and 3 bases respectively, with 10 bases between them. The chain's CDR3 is CASSQGTGRGANVLTF. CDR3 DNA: TGCGCCAGCAGCCAAGGGACGGGGCGTGGGGCCAACGTCCTGACTTTC.

In nucleotides, the CDR3 is TGTGCCTTAAGTCGCTCAAAGAGTGAAAAACTGTTTTTT. It is translated as CALSRSKSEKLFF. The rearrangement uses TRBV5-8 and TRBJ1-4; D is ambiguous. Deletions cut 10 bases from V and 7 bases from J, with 17 bases between. The CDR3 loop spans 13 amino acids. The germline V gene encodes CDR1 SGHTS and CDR2 YDEGEE.

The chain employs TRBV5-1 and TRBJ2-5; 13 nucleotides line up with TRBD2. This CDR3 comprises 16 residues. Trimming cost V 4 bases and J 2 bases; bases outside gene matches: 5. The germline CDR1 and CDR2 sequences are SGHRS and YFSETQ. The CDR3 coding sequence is TGCGCCAGCAGCCCCACGGGACTAGCGGGACAAGAGACCCAGTACTTC. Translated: CASSPTGLAGQETQYF. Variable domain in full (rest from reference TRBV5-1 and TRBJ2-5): KAGVTQTPRYLIKTRGQQVTLSCSPISGHRSVSWYQQTPGQGLQFLFEYFSETQRNKGNFPGRFSGRQFSNSRSEMNVSTLELGDSALYLCASSPTGLAGQETQYFGPGTRLLVL.

The CDR3: CASSEQDSNQPQHF. The CDR3 nucleotides read TGTGCCAGCAGCGAACAGGATAGCAATCAGCCCCAGCATTTT. The rearrangement joins TRBV4-2 to TRBJ1-5; the D gene is possibly TRBD1 (5 bases). Germline lookup yields CDR1 LGHNA and CDR2 YNFKEQ. The CDR3 consists of 14 residues. Trimming removed 5 bases at V and 0 bases at J, with 8 bases between.

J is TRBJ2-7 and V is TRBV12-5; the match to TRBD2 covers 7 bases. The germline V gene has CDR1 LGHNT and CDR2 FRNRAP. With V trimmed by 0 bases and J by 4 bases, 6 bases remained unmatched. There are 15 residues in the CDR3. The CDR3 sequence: CASGLVGLPSYEQYF. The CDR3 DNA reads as TGTGCTAGTGGTTTGGTGGGACTACCCTCTTACGAGCAGTACTTC.

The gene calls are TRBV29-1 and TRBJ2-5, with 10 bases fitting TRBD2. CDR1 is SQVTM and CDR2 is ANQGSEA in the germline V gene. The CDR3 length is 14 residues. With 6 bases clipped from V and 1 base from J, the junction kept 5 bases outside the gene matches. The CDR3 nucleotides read TGCAGCGTCACAGCGGGAGGGTCCCAAGAGACCCAGTACTTC. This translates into CSVTAGGSQETQYF.

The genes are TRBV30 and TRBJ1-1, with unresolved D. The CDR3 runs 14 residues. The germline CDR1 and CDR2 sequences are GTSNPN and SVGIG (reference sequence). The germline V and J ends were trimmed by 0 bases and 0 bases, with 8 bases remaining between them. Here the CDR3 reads CAWSVGPVNTEAFF. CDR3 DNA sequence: TGTGCCTGGAGTGTAGGACCAGTGAACACTGAAGCTTTCTTT.

The CDR3 loop reads CASSTGSGYTF. CDR3 DNA sequence: TGTGCCAGCAGTACAGGCTCTGGCTACACCTTC. The rearrangement uses TRBV6-5 and TRBJ1-2; tentatively, D is TRBD1 (5 bases). CDR1 is MNHEY and CDR2 is SVGAGI in the germline V gene. This CDR3 region has 11 residues. V lost 5 bases and J 7 bases, leaving 8 bases between the germline ends.

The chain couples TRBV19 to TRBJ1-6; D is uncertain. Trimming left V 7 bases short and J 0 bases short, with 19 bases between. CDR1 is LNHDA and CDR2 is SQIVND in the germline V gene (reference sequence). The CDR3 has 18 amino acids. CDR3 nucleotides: TGTGCCAGTACTGTATATTCCCGACCGGGCTCCTATAATTCACCCCTCCACTTT. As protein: CASTVYSRPGSYNSPLHF.

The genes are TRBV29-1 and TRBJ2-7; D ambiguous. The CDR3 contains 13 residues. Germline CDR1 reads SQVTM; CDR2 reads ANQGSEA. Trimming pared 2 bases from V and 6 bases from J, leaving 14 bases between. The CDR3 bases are TGCAGCGTTGAATCGGTTGGGTGGGGCGAGCAGTACTTC. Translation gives CSVESVGWGEQYF.

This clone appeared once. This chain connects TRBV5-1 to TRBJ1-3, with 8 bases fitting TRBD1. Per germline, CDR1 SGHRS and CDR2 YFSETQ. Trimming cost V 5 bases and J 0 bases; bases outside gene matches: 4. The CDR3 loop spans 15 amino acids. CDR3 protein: CASSSTGDSGNTIYF. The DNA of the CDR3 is TGCGCCAGCAGTTCGACAGGGGACTCTGGAAACACCATATATTTT.